This T cell receptor (beta chain) was captured by sequencing in a study of cytomegalovirus exposure and HLA in healthy donors. These donors were members of the approximately 120-subject validation cohort, a group separate from the approximately 680-subject first cohort. Generated by immunoSEQ multiplex PCR, the TCRdb table keeps only in-frame clones and is missing some. The sample holds some 250,000 clones, approximately 83% seen once. V was clipped by 2 bases and J by 4 bases, with 13 bases between them. The CDR3 is made up of 15 amino acids. Germline values: CDR1 MGHRA, CDR2 YSYEKL. The specimen sequenced was PBMCs. This receptor was identified in a woman younger than 45 in good health and CMV-seropositive. The genes are TRBV4-1 and TRBJ2-3; TRBD1 might be the D (6 bases). In DNA form, the CDR3 reads TGCGCCAGCAGCCAACCCCGCTCAGGGGCAGATACGCAGTATTTT. This gives the protein CASSQPRSGADTQYF.